This entry concerns a single T cell receptor (beta chain). Its antigen specificity is not known. One base away there is no much larger clone; base qualities are not given. From the cysteine through the phenylalanine, the CDR3 covers 14 amino acids. The sequence is cut down to CDR3 DNA, 42 bases in frame from base 1. V was cut back by 0 bases and J by 1 base, leaving a gap of 9 bases between them. Taken from the germline V gene (reference sequence), the CDR1 and CDR2 loops are GTSNPN and SVGIG. This record belongs to a study of OX40 agonist ivuxolimab in advanced cancers. Describing the broader study: Ivuxolimab was a fully human IgG2 agonistic monoclonal antibody targeting the costimulatory receptor OX40 (CD134). Of the roughly 52 dose-escalation patients, hepatocellular carcinoma was present in approximately 20, melanoma in roughly 15, renal cell carcinoma in 9 and head and neck cancer in 9. Patients were allowed to have had prior anti-PD-1, anti-PD-L1 or anti-CTLA-4 therapy, and around 43% of the dose-escalation patients had been treated with checkpoint inhibitors. Partial responses occurred in three dose-escalation patients: two with cutaneous melanoma and one with hepatocellular carcinoma. The monotherapy dose-escalation portion (N = 52 patients) of the phase I ivuxolimab trial is reported in the paper. In the dose-escalation cohort, 65% to 90% of patients were male, and the mean age was around 60 years, with a range of about 23 to 80. The purpose of peripheral TCRbeta sequencing was to test whether ivuxolimab changed TCR sequence diversity and led to clonal T-cell expansion. Intravenous ivuxolimab was administered to patients every 2 weeks at six dose levels: 0.01, 0.1, 0.3, 1.5, 3 and 10 mg/kg.

For sequencing of the TCRbeta CDR3 region, genomic DNA was extracted from the sorted cells. The immunoSEQ Assay was used to sequence the TCRbeta CDR3 regions. TCRdb retrieved this table from immuneACCESS and kept in-frame rearrangements only. Not all clones are present; in checked studies, unresolved V genes account for under half, and no reason is known for the remainder. Across this sample there are about 86,000 clones, with 80% to 90% seen only once. Approximately 0.19% of the sample is in the top ten clones. What the authors observed across the whole study: The antigen specificity of the peripheral T cells that underwent clonal expansion was not determined. After ivuxolimab, CD8+ T cells had more expanded clones than CD4+ T cells on average. Low levels of normalized T-cell clonal expansion were also seen in some nonresponding patients. At doses of 0.1 to 3.0 mg/kg, clonal expansion of both CD4+ and CD8+ blood T cells was observed from baseline to week 6. Partial responders in the 0.1-3.0 mg/kg groups had among the lowest normalized peripheral clonal expansion, especially among CD8+ T cells.

Patients with autoimmune disease history or receiving systemic immunosuppression were excluded from the trial. Peripheral blood for TCR sequencing was collected from all dose cohorts at baseline, on cycle 4 day 1, and on cycle 7 day 1. The samples were taken from a phase I, first-in-human, multicenter, open-label dose-escalation trial of ivuxolimab. Adults with locally advanced or metastatic melanoma, renal cell, hepatocellular, or head and neck squamous cell carcinoma were enrolled in the trial. Before TCR sequencing, CD4+ T cells and CD8+ T cells from peripheral blood were sorted into separate populations.

Recombination connected TRBV30 to TRBJ1-1, with no confidently assigned D gene. The TCR originated in an adult with an advanced solid tumor such as melanoma, head and neck, liver or kidney cancer. The sample consisted of CD4+ or CD8+ T cells sorted from blood, taken in a trial of the OX40 agonist ivuxolimab. The DNA reads as follows: TGTGCCTGGAGTGTACCCGACCCGAACACTGAAGCTTTCTTT. This is translated as CAWSVPDPNTEAFF.